This entry concerns a single TCR beta chain. This specimen belongs to a study of blood T cell repertoires in COVID-19. Study-wide background: In each case, the material was cDNA or gDNA derived from T cells, B-cell-depleted T cells, or PBMCs.

Original analysis: Using reference gene primer amplification, nucleated cell counts were estimated. Clones were sequenced by immunoSEQ multiplex PCR, and TCRdb holds only the in-frame ones, with some missing. V, J and clone size were drawn from that table, and D and trimming were deduced from the DNA. The sample lists approximately 280,000 clones; roughly 86% were seen once. Trimming removed 2 bases from V and 6 bases from J, with 6 bases in between. This CDR3 spans 12 amino acids. Germline CDR1 is SGHNT and CDR2 is YENEEA. What was sequenced was PBMCs or T cells enriched from blood (not recorded which). This sequence was found in a woman younger than 30 who had recovered from COVID-19. The chain is built from TRBV11-3 and TRBJ2-3; D is unresolved. The chain's CDR3 is CASSLNGDTQYF. The CDR3 DNA follows: TGTGCCAGCAGCTTAAACGGTGATACGCAGTATTTT.